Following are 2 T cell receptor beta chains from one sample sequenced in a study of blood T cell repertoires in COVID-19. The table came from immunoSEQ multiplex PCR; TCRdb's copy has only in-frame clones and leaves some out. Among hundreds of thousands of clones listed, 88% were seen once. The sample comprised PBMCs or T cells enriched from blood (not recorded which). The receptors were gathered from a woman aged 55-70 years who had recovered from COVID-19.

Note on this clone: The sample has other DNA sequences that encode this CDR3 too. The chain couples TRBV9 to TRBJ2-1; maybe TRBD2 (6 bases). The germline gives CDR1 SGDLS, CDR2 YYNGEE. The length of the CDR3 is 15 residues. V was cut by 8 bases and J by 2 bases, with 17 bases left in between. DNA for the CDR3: TGTGCCAGTTCTCCGTCGGGCGGGGCCTACAATGAGCAGTTCTTC. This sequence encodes CASSPSGGAYNEQFF.

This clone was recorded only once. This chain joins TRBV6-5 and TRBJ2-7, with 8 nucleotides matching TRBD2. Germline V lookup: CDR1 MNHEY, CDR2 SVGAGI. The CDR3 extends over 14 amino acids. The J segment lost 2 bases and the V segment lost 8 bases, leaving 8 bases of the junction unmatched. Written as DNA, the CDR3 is TGTGCCAGCGGAGCGGGGGCATACCCCTACGAGCAGTACGTC. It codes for CASGAGAYPYEQYV.